This TCR beta chain was observed in a study of OX40 agonist ivuxolimab in advanced cancers. For the study at large: There were three patients with partial responses, one having hepatocellular carcinoma and two cutaneous melanoma.

Profiled with immunoSEQ multiplex PCR; TCRdb holds only in-frame clones, not every one. The profile shows some 64,000 clones, roughly nine tenths of them singletons. Overall study results and limits: Compared with CD4+, CD8+ T cells on average had more expanded clones.

In this sample, this clone turned up once. Antigen: not known. V lost 3 bases to trimming and J lost 9 bases, with 16 bases between them. The CDR3 totals 14 residues. Germline V CDR1 and CDR2: KGHSH, LQKENI. J is TRBJ2-3 and V is TRBV18; possible D gene TRBD1, 5 bases. This TCR was sampled from an adult with an advanced solid tumor such as melanoma, head and neck, liver or kidney cancer. Sample: CD4+ or CD8+ T cells sorted from blood, taken in a trial of the OX40 agonist ivuxolimab. Written as DNA, the CDR3 is TGTGCCAGCTCACCTCAGGGCCCACCAGCGACGCAGTATTTT. It translates to CASSPQGPPATQYF.